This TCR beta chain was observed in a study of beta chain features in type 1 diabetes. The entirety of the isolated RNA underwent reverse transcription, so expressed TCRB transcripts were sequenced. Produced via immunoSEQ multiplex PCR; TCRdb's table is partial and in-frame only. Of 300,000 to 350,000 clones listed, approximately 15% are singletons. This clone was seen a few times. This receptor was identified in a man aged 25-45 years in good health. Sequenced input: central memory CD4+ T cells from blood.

CDR3 nucleotides: TGTGCCAGCAGCTATCAGGGGGACGAGCAGTACGTC. It specifies CASSYQGDEQYV. V is TRBV5-4 and J is TRBJ2-7; 7 nucleotides match TRBD1. V shed 3 bases, J shed 5 bases, and the junction held 2 bases outside the gene matches. Germline CDR1 reads SGHNT; CDR2 reads YYREEE (reference sequence). CDR3 size: 12 residues.